The present entry profiles one T cell receptor (beta chain) with its context. As yet, its antigen is unknown. These data belong to a study of identifying expanded T cells in peripheral blood. Study outcomes and limitations: Differentially abundant clones: about 1.2 between replicates, 16.4 at 2 to 3 weeks, roughly 18 at four.

Healthy donors had no documented immune events, such as infections, while sampled. Some clones are missing from TCRdb's copy, which holds only in-frame ones; the method was immunoSEQ multiplex PCR. The sample includes 65,000 to 95,000 clones, about 90% of them seen just once. Germline values: CDR1 MNHEY, CDR2 SVGAGI. The CDR3 contains 13 residues. The ends were cut back, 6 bases at V and 2 bases at J, with 10 bases in the middle. The clonotype was recovered from a person between 18 and 75 years old in good health. Material for sequencing was blood. The chain recombines TRBV6-5 with TRBJ1-2, with D possibly being TRBD1 (6 bases). The CDR3 coding sequence is TGTGCCAGCAGAGGGGGGAAGAACTATGGCTACACCTTC. Residues: CASRGGKNYGYTF.